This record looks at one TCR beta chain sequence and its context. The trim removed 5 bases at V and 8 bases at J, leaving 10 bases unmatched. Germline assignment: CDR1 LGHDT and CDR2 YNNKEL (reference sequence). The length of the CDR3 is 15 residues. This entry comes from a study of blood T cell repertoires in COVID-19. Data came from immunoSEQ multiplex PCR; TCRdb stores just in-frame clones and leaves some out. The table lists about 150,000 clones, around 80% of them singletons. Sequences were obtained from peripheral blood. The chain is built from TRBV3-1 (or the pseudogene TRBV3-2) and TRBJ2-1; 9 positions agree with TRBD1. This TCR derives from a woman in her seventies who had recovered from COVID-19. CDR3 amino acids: CASSFTGTGSDEQFF. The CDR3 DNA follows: TGTGCCAGCAGCTTCACCGGGACAGGGAGCGATGAGCAGTTCTTC.